Presented here are 30 T cell receptor beta chains from one specimen sequenced in a study of cytomegalovirus exposure and HLA in healthy donors. The assay was immunoSEQ multiplex PCR, and TCRdb's table has in-frame clones only and misses some. Here the sample spans some 210,000 clones, roughly 87% being singletons. Sequenced: PBMCs. The origin of the receptors is a woman under 30 in good health and CMV-seropositive.

The V gene is TRBV5-6, the J gene TRBJ1-4; D unresolved. V was pared by 1 base and J by 7 bases, with 11 bases between. The CDR3 runs 14 residues. Germline loops: CDR1 SGHDT, CDR2 YYEEEE. The CDR3 DNA reads TGTGCCAGCAGCTTGAGGAGCGGACTTGAAAAACTGTTTTTT. Protein sequence: CASSLRSGLEKLFF.

The chain has TRBV9 and TRBJ1-5; 8 bases match TRBD1. The V segment lost 3 bases and the J segment 5 bases; nucleotides outside the gene matches: 4. The CDR3 contains 14 residues. Germline-derived CDR1 and CDR2 are SGDLS and YYNGEE. The DNA of the CDR3 is TGTGCCAGCAGCGCTGGACAGGGCTATCAGCCCCAGCATTTT. Translation gives CASSAGQGYQPQHF.

CDR3: CASSYLLGSGNTIYF. CDR3 bases: TGTGCCAGCAGCTACCTGCTCGGCTCTGGAAACACCATATATTTT. V gene TRBV7-2 combines with J gene TRBJ1-3, with D uncertain. Germline CDR1 and CDR2: SGHTA and FQGNSA. Trimming removed 4 bases at V and 0 bases at J, with 10 bases between. The CDR3 runs 15 residues. The entire variable domain, with the rest obtained from reference TRBV7-2 and TRBJ1-3, is as follows: GAGVSQSPSNKVTEKGKDVELRCDPISGHTALYWYRQSLGQGLEFLIYFQGNSAPDKSGLPSDRFSAERTGGSVSTLTIQRTQQEDSAVYLCASSYLLGSGNTIYFGEGSWLTVV.

This sequence joins TRBV10-3 and TRBJ2-5, with D possibly matching TRBD2 (5 bases). CDR1 is ENHRY, CDR2 SYGVKD, per germline. The CDR3 extends over 13 amino acids. V was trimmed by 4 bases and J by 2 bases, leaving 8 bases between them. CDR3 in amino acids: CAISVEVQETQYF. The CDR3 coding sequence is TGTGCCATCAGTGTGGAGGTACAAGAGACCCAGTACTTC.

The chain uses TRBV10-3 and TRBJ2-3, with a weak D call TRBD2 (6 bases). The V gene's germline CDR1 is ENHRY and CDR2 SYGVKD. The CDR3 covers 16 residues. V shed 9 bases and J shed 3 bases, with 22 bases lying between them. Here the CDR3 reads CAIAYAEGQVTDTQYF. The CDR3 nucleotides read TGTGCCATAGCATATGCGGAGGGCCAGGTTACAGATACGCAGTATTTT.

This clone was seen more than once but under ten times. The J gene is TRBJ2-7, the V gene TRBV7-9, with a weak D call TRBD1 (6 bases). Trimming left V 1 base short and J 5 bases short, with 9 bases between. CDR1 SEHNR and CDR2 FQNEAQ come from the germline V gene (reference sequence). CDR3 size: 13 residues. The CDR3 bases are TGTGCCAGCAGCTTAGAAACAGGGCACGAGCAGTACTTC. Its translation: CASSLETGHEQYF. The full variable domain, completed using reference TRBV7-9 and TRBJ2-7, is DTGVSQNPRHKITKRGQNVTFRCDPISEHNRLYWYRQTLGQGPEFLTYFQNEAQLEKSRLLSDRFSAERPKGSFSTLEIQRTEQGDSAMYLCASSLETGHEQYFGPGTRLTVT.

Only one count was recorded for this clone. The chain is built from TRBV2 and TRBJ2-7; D might be TRBD2 (6 bases). The CDR3 is 15 amino acids. CDR1 and CDR2 from the germline V gene are SNHLY and FYNNEI. The V gene lost 2 bases and the J gene lost 5 bases, with 16 bases spanning the gap. The CDR3 loop reads CASSERWEARHEQYF. CDR3 nucleotides: TGTGCCAGCAGTGAAAGGTGGGAGGCCCGCCACGAGCAGTACTTC.

Only one count was recorded for this clone. The DNA for the CDR3 is TGTGCCAGCAGCCCCTGGCAGGGGGCGTCTGAAGCTTTCTTT. Its protein product is CASSPWQGASEAFF. The V call is TRBV6-4, the J call TRBJ1-1; the match to TRBD1 covers 8 bases. Per the germline V gene, CDR1 is MRHNA and CDR2 is SNTAGT. V dropped 6 bases and J dropped 6; count of bases not matched to a gene: 9. The CDR3 length is 14 residues.

V is TRBV14 and J is TRBJ2-1, with no clear D. The germline V gene encodes CDR1 SGHDN and CDR2 FVKESK. V dropped 3 bases and J dropped 8 bases, with 23 bases sitting between them. The CDR3 sequence is 17 residues long. CDR3 protein: CASSHTLGGHSTDEQFF. The CDR3 region has the DNA TGTGCCAGCAGCCACACCCTCGGCGGTCATTCTACTGATGAGCAGTTCTTC.

This clone was seen only once. This rearrangement joins TRBV9 to TRBJ2-7, with D possibly TRBD2 on 6 matching bases. Deletions cut 0 bases from V and 2 bases from J, with 9 bases between. The CDR3 covers 14 residues. Germline V gene sequence: CDR1 SGDLS, CDR2 YYNGEE. DNA for the CDR3: TGTGCCAGCAGCGTAGATTCGGGGGCCTACGAGCAGTACTTC. Translation gives CASSVDSGAYEQYF.

The chain recombines TRBV2 with TRBJ2-3; possible D gene TRBD2, 5 bases. CDR1 and CDR2 from the germline V gene are SNHLY and FYNNEI. Trimming took off 4 bases at V and 0 bases at J, with 14 bases between the two ends. The CDR3 is 16 amino acids. CDR3 coding DNA: TGTGCCAGCAGTGGGGGAGCGGCTCGAAGCACAGATACGCAGTATTTT. Its translation: CASSGGAARSTDTQYF.

CDR3 sequence reads: CASSSKNRHGYTF. The CDR3 DNA is TGTGCCAGCAGTTCAAAAAACAGACATGGCTACACCTTC. This chain connects TRBV6-5 to TRBJ1-2, with D unresolved. V lost 4 bases and J 6 bases, leaving 12 bases between the germline ends. Germline values: CDR1 MNHEY, CDR2 SVGAGI. The CDR3 totals 13 residues.

The CDR3 nucleotides are TGTGCCAGCAGTCCGACATCGACGGTAACTAACTATGGCTACACCTTC. It translates to CASSPTSTVTNYGYTF. The V gene is TRBV28, the J gene TRBJ1-2; no definite D call. This CDR3 is 16 amino acids long. Trimming cost V 5 bases and J 0 bases, with 16 bases left between them. Germline CDR1 and CDR2: MDHEN and SYDVKM.

The chain uses TRBV7-2 and TRBJ1-3; 7 nucleotides line up with TRBD1. J gave up 2 bases and V 6 bases, and 4 bases lay outside the gene matches. Germline CDR1 and CDR2: SGHTA and FQGNSA. This CDR3 is 14 amino acids long. The CDR3 loop reads CASREQGTGNTIYF. CDR3 coding DNA: TGTGCCAGCAGGGAACAGGGGACTGGAAACACCATATATTTT.

The chain is built from TRBV4-2 and TRBJ2-2, with 10 positions matching TRBD2. CDR1 and CDR2 (germline): LGHNA, YNFKEQ. The CDR3 is made up of 16 amino acids. Unmatched junction bases numbered 6, after V lost 2 bases and J lost 6 bases. This CDR3 is CASSQLAGVGPGELFF. CDR3 in DNA: TGTGCCAGCAGCCAACTAGCGGGAGTGGGCCCCGGGGAGCTGTTTTTT.

The genes are TRBV27 and TRBJ2-1, with 9 bases that match TRBD1. The J segment lost 1 base and the V segment lost 6 bases, leaving 4 bases of the junction unmatched. Germline lookup yields CDR1 MNHEY and CDR2 SMNVEV (reference sequence). The CDR3 covers 15 residues. The CDR3 nucleotides are TGTGCCAGCAGGACGGACAGGGGATCCTACAATGAGCAGTTCTTC. This sequence encodes CASRTDRGSYNEQFF.

J is TRBJ1-5 and V is TRBV30; D possibly corresponds to TRBD1 (6 bases). Trimming took 1 base from V and 2 from J, leaving 12 bases between them. The CDR3 has 15 residues. Germline V lookup: CDR1 GTSNPN, CDR2 SVGIG (reference sequence). The CDR3: CAWSDTGYGNQPQHF. The CDR3 DNA sequence: TGTGCCTGGAGTGACACAGGGTACGGCAATCAGCCCCAGCATTTT.

J is TRBJ1-2 and V is TRBV7-9; TRBD1 is a possible D gene (6 bases). CDR1 is SEHNR, CDR2 FQNEAQ, per germline (reference sequence). The CDR3 runs 15 residues. V dropped 4 bases and J dropped 6 bases, with 18 bases sitting between them. CDR3 protein: CASSYGRGAPDGYTF. The CDR3, as DNA: TGTGCCAGCAGCTACGGGAGGGGGGCTCCAGATGGCTACACCTTC.

The genes are TRBV14 and TRBJ1-1; maybe TRBD1 (6 bases). V lost 3 bases and J 8 bases, leaving 7 bases between the germline ends. The germline gives CDR1 SGHDN, CDR2 FVKESK. The CDR3 is 11 amino acids. In nucleotides, the CDR3 is TGTGCCAGCAGCCACGGGACAGAAGCTTTCTTT. This codes for CASSHGTEAFF.

The chain has TRBV7-8 and TRBJ2-7; perhaps TRBD1 as D (6 bases). CDR1 and CDR2 (germline): SGHVS, FQNEAQ. This CDR3 has 14 residues. V was clipped by 6 bases and J by 2 bases, with 14 bases between them. The DNA for the CDR3 is TGTGCCAGCAGTCAAGGACAGATCCCCTACGAGCAGTACTTC. It translates to CASSQGQIPYEQYF.

This chain connects TRBV27 to TRBJ2-7; D perhaps matches TRBD2 (6 bases). Germline V gives CDR1 MNHEY, CDR2 SMNVEV (reference sequence). V shed 2 bases and J shed 0 bases, with 14 bases lying between them. This CDR3 has 16 amino acids. The CDR3 DNA reads TGTGCCAGCAGTTTACGGGGGACTTGGAGCTCCTACGAGCAGTACTTC. This sequence encodes CASSLRGTWSSYEQYF.

The chain employs TRBV28 and TRBJ2-2, with 9 bases matching TRBD2. V dropped 2 bases and J dropped 6; count of bases not matched to a gene: 7. This CDR3 spans 16 amino acids. CDR1 is MDHEN, CDR2 SYDVKM, per germline. The CDR3 loop is CASSLSSGGMAGELFF. CDR3 DNA sequence: TGTGCCAGCAGTTTAAGTAGCGGGGGAATGGCCGGGGAGCTGTTTTTT.

Here the CDR3 reads CASSEERQVEAFF. CDR3 sequence (DNA): TGTGCCAGCAGTGAAGAGAGGCAAGTTGAAGCTTTCTTT. The gene calls are TRBV2 and TRBJ1-1; D gene ambiguous. Trimming cost V 1 base and J 7 bases, with 10 bases left between them. Germline CDR1 SNHLY, CDR2 FYNNEI. The CDR3 extends over 13 amino acids.

The chain uses TRBV15 and TRBJ2-1; TRBD2 agrees at 7 bases. The CDR3 has 15 amino acids. Germline lookup yields CDR1 LNHNV and CDR2 YYDKDF (reference sequence). V gave up 4 bases and J gave up 4 bases; unmatched junction bases: 7. The CDR3 region is CATSIIAGLYNEQFF. CDR3 DNA: TGTGCCACCAGCATAATAGCGGGTTTATACAATGAGCAGTTCTTC.

This clone was observed a handful of times. The gene calls are TRBV5-5 and TRBJ2-7; 7 positions agree with TRBD1. Trimming at V came to 0 bases and at J to 6 bases, leaving 9 bases not matched to a gene. There are 15 residues in the CDR3. Germline values: CDR1 SGHKS, CDR2 YYEKEE (reference sequence). The CDR3 loop is CASSLARDRPSEQYF. As DNA, the CDR3 is TGTGCCAGCAGCTTGGCCCGGGACAGACCCTCCGAGCAGTACTTC.

The rearrangement joins TRBV6-6 to TRBJ1-1; weak D call: TRBD1 (6 bases). The germline V gene has CDR1 MNHNY and CDR2 SVGAGI (reference sequence). This CDR3 contains 12 residues. V dropped 7 bases and J dropped 10 bases, with 16 bases sitting between them. The DNA for the CDR3 is TGTGCCAGCATGGGGGGGGCCCGAGGAGCTTTCTTT. It is translated as CASMGGARGAFF.

The genes are TRBV5-1 and TRBJ2-5; the match to TRBD2 covers 11 bases. CDR1 SGHRS and CDR2 YFSETQ come from the germline V gene. This CDR3 has 16 residues. After removal of 5 bases from V and 2 bases from J, the junction contained 8 bases not matched to a gene. The CDR3 coding sequence is TGCGCCAGCAGTTTATTAGCGGGAGGGGATCAAGAGACCCAGTACTTC. Translating it yields CASSLLAGGDQETQYF. The full variable domain, rest sourced from reference TRBV5-1 and TRBJ2-5, is KAGVTQTPRYLIKTRGQQVTLSCSPISGHRSVSWYQQTPGQGLQFLFEYFSETQRNKGNFPGRFSGRQFSNSRSEMNVSTLELGDSALYLCASSLLAGGDQETQYFGPGTRLLVL.

The J gene is TRBJ1-1, the V gene TRBV7-8; 7 bases map to TRBD1. Germline loops: CDR1 SGHVS, CDR2 FQNEAQ. Unmatched junction bases numbered 7, after V lost 1 base and J lost 2 bases. The CDR3 contains 16 residues. The CDR3 here is CASSLGSRGRNTEAFF. The CDR3 nucleotides read TGTGCCAGCAGCTTAGGTAGTAGGGGGCGAAACACTGAAGCTTTCTTT.

V gene TRBV27 combines with J gene TRBJ2-7, with 11 bases that match TRBD2. Germline V lookup: CDR1 MNHEY, CDR2 SMNVEV (reference sequence). V shed 6 bases and J 2 bases; nucleotides not matched to a gene: 6. The CDR3 length is 15 residues. This chain's CDR3 is CASSRGTSGPYEQYF. The DNA for the CDR3 is TGTGCCAGCAGCCGCGGGACTAGCGGTCCCTACGAGCAGTACTTC.

Only one count was recorded for this clone. This chain links TRBV2 with TRBJ1-4; D gene unclear. V dropped 8 bases and J dropped 4 bases, with 11 bases sitting between them. CDR1 and CDR2 (germline): SNHLY, FYNNEI. The CDR3 sequence is 13 residues long. The CDR3, as DNA: TGTGCCAGCGAGGAGAGCGTTAATGAAAAACTGTTTTTT. This encodes CASEESVNEKLFF.